This T cell receptor (beta chain) was retrieved from a study of cytomegalovirus exposure and HLA in healthy donors. This CDR3 comprises 15 residues. V dropped 4 bases and J dropped 2 bases, with 15 bases sitting between them. Germline values: CDR1 SGHDT, CDR2 YYEEEE. Amplification used 60 Vbeta primers and 13 Jbeta primers. TCRdb's table, derived via immunoSEQ multiplex PCR, lists solely in-frame clones and lacks some. The table includes more than 95,000 clones, approximately 80% detected once. A single count supports this clone. What was sequenced was PBMCs. The chain is built from TRBV5-6 and TRBJ2-5; D might be TRBD2 (5 bases). The clonotype comes from a woman aged 30 to 39 in good health and CMV-seronegative. The CDR3 nucleotides read TGTGCCAGCAGCGCGGCGGGCGACGGGCAAGAGACCCAGTACTTC. Amino acids: CASSAAGDGQETQYF. Supplemented by reference TRBV5-6 and TRBJ2-5, the full variable domain reads DAGVTQSPTHLIKTRGQQVTLRCSPKSGHDTVSWYQQALGQGPQFIFQYYEEEERQRGNFPDRFSGHQFPNYSSELNVNALLLGDSALYLCASSAAGDGQETQYFGPGTRLLVL.